The T cell receptor (beta chain) under discussion was sequenced for a study of regulatory T cells in long-lasting Graves disease. About the research overall: Graves' cases, newly diagnosed, had used antithyroid drugs under 3 months.

In building TCR beta libraries, iRepertoire HTBI primers were used together with Arm-PCR of CDR3 regions. TCRdb re-called the multiplex PCR reads through MiXCR, storing one row per CDR3 protein. The repertoire holds 400,000 to 500,000 distinct CDR3 sequences, with about a sixth as singletons. V was clipped by 4 bases and J by 4 bases, with 16 bases between them. In germline, CDR1 is LNHDA, CDR2 SQIVND (reference sequence). The CDR3 has 16 residues. Sample time point: newly diagnosed GD, antithyroid drugs for less than 3 months. With RNA extracted from PBMCs as input, the TCR library was made. These data also featured in a second study, about T cells in Graves' hyperthyroidism and ophthalmopathy. From that report: The HTBI primer set drove a first-round RT-PCR of the TCR CDR3.

V is TRBV19 and J is TRBJ2-2; D is unclear. Material: peripheral blood mononuclear cells (PBMCs), obtained at new diagnosis, from a patient treated with antithyroid drugs. The receptor's source is a woman in her 30s with Graves disease. The CDR3 region is CASSSVGSTGTGELFF. The DNA of the CDR3 is TGTGCCAGTAGTAGCGTTGGCTCGACGGGCACCGGGGAGCTGTTTTTT. The full variable domain, in which reference TRBV19 and TRBJ2-2 provide the parts outside the CDR3, is DGGITQSPKYLFRKEGQNVTLSCEQNLNHDAMYWYRQDPGQGLRLIYYSQIVNDFQKGDIAEGYSVSREKKESFPLTVTSAQKNPTAFYLCASSSVGSTGTGELFFGEGSRLTVL.